These T cell receptor beta chains were read from a single sample in a study of beta chain features in type 1 diabetes. Sequencing used immunoSEQ multiplex PCR; TCRdb keeps in-frame clones, though not all of them. Counted here are about 160,000 clones, approximately 9.1% occurring once; the ten biggest clones make up under 0.85%. The sample comprised central memory CD4+ T cells from blood. The receptor set was obtained from a woman in her twenties or thirties with type 1 diabetes. Both conserved end residues are part of each CDR3. The order of the fields is D gene, J gene, V gene, clone size, CDR3 DNA, CDR3 protein. The D gene is left open where the match is weak. Clone size is not always given. Where it is, it says once, few, many or a class for expanded clones.

d_gene: TRBD2
j_gene: TRBJ2-7
v_gene: TRBV4-1
abundance: -
CDR3nt: TGCGCCAGCAGCCAGGTAGCGGGAGATTGGTACGAGCAGTACTTC
CDR3aa: CASSQVAGDWYEQYF

d_gene: TRBD1
j_gene: TRBJ2-5
v_gene: TRBV10-2
abundance: many
CDR3nt: TGCGCCAGCAGTGAGCAGACAGGGGGCCATGGGGAGACCCAGTACTTC
CDR3aa: CASSEQTGGHGETQYF

d_gene: -
j_gene: TRBJ2-7
v_gene: TRBV28
abundance: few
CDR3nt: TGTGCCAGCAGTTTATTGGCCAGGGAGCAGTACTTC
CDR3aa: CASSLLAREQYF

d_gene: -
j_gene: TRBJ2-7
v_gene: TRBV11-2
abundance: few
CDR3nt: TGTGCCAGCAGCCCACGGGACACCTACGAGCAGTACTTC
CDR3aa: CASSPRDTYEQYF

d_gene: -
j_gene: TRBJ2-1
v_gene: TRBV25-1
abundance: -
CDR3nt: TGTGCCAGCAGTGAATTCAGGGAAAACAATGAGCAGTTCTTC
CDR3aa: CASSEFRENNEQFF

d_gene: -
j_gene: TRBJ2-5
v_gene: TRBV29-1
abundance: -
CDR3nt: TGCAGCGGGGGGCAGATTCAAGAGACCCAGTACTTC
CDR3aa: CSGGQIQETQYF

d_gene: TRBD2
j_gene: TRBJ2-1
v_gene: TRBV11-2
abundance: -
CDR3nt: TGTGCCAGCAGAGGGGAGGGCCTAGGCAGTGAGCAGTTCTTC
CDR3aa: CASRGEGLGSEQFF

d_gene: TRBD1
j_gene: TRBJ2-3
v_gene: TRBV29-1
abundance: -
CDR3nt: TGCAGCGTTGAAAGACAGGGTGCCGGCCCAGATACGCAGTATTTT
CDR3aa: CSVERQGAGPDTQYF

d_gene: -
j_gene: TRBJ1-4
v_gene: TRBV28
abundance: -
CDR3nt: TGTGCCAGCAGTTTAGGGGCAGGTGGGATCAGTTATAATGAAAAACTGTTTTTT
CDR3aa: CASSLGAGGISYNEKLFF

d_gene: -
j_gene: TRBJ1-2
v_gene: TRBV18
abundance: few
CDR3nt: TGTGCCAGCTCACCATCCAGGGGCCCGGGCTACACCTTC
CDR3aa: CASSPSRGPGYTF

d_gene: TRBD2
j_gene: TRBJ2-6
v_gene: TRBV5-1
abundance: few
CDR3nt: TGCGCCAGCAGCTTGGTTATAGCGGGAGATGGGGCCAACGTCCTGACTTTC
CDR3aa: CASSLVIAGDGANVLTF

d_gene: TRBD2
j_gene: TRBJ2-1
v_gene: TRBV6-1
abundance: few
CDR3nt: TGTGCCAGCCGTTCGGGGCGGGAGATCTTCAATGAGCAGTTCTTC
CDR3aa: CASRSGREIFNEQFF

d_gene: -
j_gene: TRBJ2-4
v_gene: TRBV28
abundance: -
CDR3nt: TGTGCCAGCAGTCACGGACTGGCTAGGGACATTCAGTACTTC
CDR3aa: CASSHGLARDIQYF

d_gene: -
j_gene: TRBJ1-5
v_gene: TRBV30
abundance: few
CDR3nt: TGTGCCTGGAGTGTCACTAATAATCAGCCCCAGCATTTT
CDR3aa: CAWSVTNNQPQHF

d_gene: TRBD2
j_gene: TRBJ2-3
v_gene: TRBV4-1
abundance: few
CDR3nt: TGCGCCAGCAGGTCAGCGGGAGCGGCAGATACGCAGTATTTT
CDR3aa: CASRSAGAADTQYF

d_gene: -
j_gene: TRBJ1-2
v_gene: TRBV5-6
abundance: -
CDR3nt: TGTGCCAGCAGCCTCCCCGCCAGAGGCTACACCTTC
CDR3aa: CASSLPARGYTF

d_gene: TRBD1
j_gene: TRBJ2-2
v_gene: TRBV5-4
abundance: -
CDR3nt: TGTGCCAGCAGCCCCCGGGACAGGGGTAGTATTTCCGGGGAGCTGTTTTTT
CDR3aa: CASSPRDRGSISGELFF

d_gene: -
j_gene: TRBJ2-7
v_gene: TRBV5-4
abundance: -
CDR3nt: TGTGCCAGCAGCACCGTCCGGGACGAGCAGTACTTC
CDR3aa: CASSTVRDEQYF

d_gene: TRBD1
j_gene: TRBJ1-1
v_gene: TRBV5-4
abundance: once
CDR3nt: TGTGCCAGCAGCTTGGGTCTGGGACAGGCGTACACTGAAGCTTTCTTT
CDR3aa: CASSLGLGQAYTEAFF

d_gene: -
j_gene: TRBJ2-4
v_gene: TRBV9
abundance: few
CDR3nt: TGTGCCAGCAGCGGAGCAGGGTCAGGGTACATTCAGTACTTC
CDR3aa: CASSGAGSGYIQYF

d_gene: TRBD1
j_gene: TRBJ1-5
v_gene: TRBV19
abundance: few
CDR3nt: TGTGCCAGTAGTTTGACAGGGAACCCCAATCAGCCCCAGCATTTT
CDR3aa: CASSLTGNPNQPQHF

d_gene: TRBD2
j_gene: TRBJ2-3
v_gene: TRBV25-1
abundance: -
CDR3nt: TGTGCCAGCAGTGAACCATCGGGAGGTACCCCAGATACGCAGTATTTT
CDR3aa: CASSEPSGGTPDTQYF

d_gene: -
j_gene: TRBJ2-5
v_gene: TRBV5-1
abundance: few
CDR3nt: TGCGCCAGCAGCTTGCCCCGGACAGCCCAAGAGACCCAGTACTTC
CDR3aa: CASSLPRTAQETQYF

d_gene: -
j_gene: TRBJ1-2
v_gene: TRBV7-9
abundance: few
CDR3nt: TGTGCCAGCAGCCCTCCTTGGTACAGCTATGGCTACACCTTC
CDR3aa: CASSPPWYSYGYTF

d_gene: TRBD2
j_gene: TRBJ2-1
v_gene: TRBV14
abundance: -
CDR3nt: TGTGCCAGCAGCCACGGCGGGGGTGAGCAGTTCTTC
CDR3aa: CASSHGGGEQFF

d_gene: -
j_gene: TRBJ1-4
v_gene: TRBV29-1
abundance: -
CDR3nt: TGCAGCGTGTCGGGGGGGGCAACTAATGAAAAACTGTTTTTT
CDR3aa: CSVSGGATNEKLFF